This TCR beta chain was sequenced for a study of blood T cell repertoires in COVID-19 (dated by TCRdb to 2018 to 2020). Looking at the study overall: Samples from collaborators originated in the United States, Italy and Spain and spanned both the acute and convalescent phases of COVID-19. The prospective study material was composed of cDNA or gDNA derived from T cells, B-cell-depleted T cells, or PBMCs. The dataset comprised deeply sampled blood TCRbeta repertoires from subjects exposed to, actively infected with, or recovered from COVID-19. The repertoires were made available in a free public database intended to serve as a resource for research on the immune response to SARS-CoV-2. Samples were obtained from the ongoing ImmuneRACE study (first 160 participants) and from some 1,300 subjects provided by 6 global collaborators. Sample metadata almost always included a de-identified subject ID, COVID-19 status, age in years and sex. Where available, HLA class I and class II types were obtained from metadata supplied by the sample provider rather than from assay-based typing.

General findings and caveats noted by the study authors: Clinical and demographic metadata were provided uncurated, with the amount varying by source and participant.

Details on this clone: Its antigen is not yet known. There are no base qualities to consult, and no much larger clone falls within one base.

TCRbeta CDR3 regions were amplified from genomic DNA by means of the immunoSEQ Assay, a bias-controlled multiplex PCR. The authors processed their data as follows. The number of nucleated cells in each sample was estimated from the amplification of reference gene primers within the assay. Sequence reads were collapsed and filtered to measure the absolute abundance of every unique TCRbeta CDR3 rearrangement. For each sample, productive Simpson clonality was calculated as the square root of Simpson's diversity index across productive rearrangements. This is the immuneACCESS table as TCRdb keeps it, with only in-frame sequences that have V and J called. A part of the clones is gone; compared with another copy, unresolved V genes explain less than half, and the rest is unexplained. V and J calls and clone size are those listed in that table; D and trimming were worked out from the DNA. This sample lists some 99,000 clones; more than 65% were detected once. Jointly, the top ten make up approximately 7.9% of the sample.

Each collaborating institution followed its own protocols to collect whole blood in K2EDTA tubes. For TCRbeta analysis, collaborator samples were shipped as frozen whole blood, as isolated PBMCs, or as DNA extracted from either sample type. The specimen was peripheral blood. The source of this sequence is an elderly woman with active or convalescent COVID-19.

This receptor carries the CDR3 CASSQGEGRSDTQYF. The DNA sequence follows: TGTGCCAGCAGCCAAGGGGAGGGAAGATCAGATACGCAGTATTTT. The chain is assembled from TRBV3-1 (or the pseudogene TRBV3-2) and TRBJ2-3; TRBD2 aligns with 7 central bases. CDR1 and CDR2 (LGHDT, YNNKEL) derive from the germline V gene (reference sequence). Inclusive of the bounding cysteine and phenylalanine, the CDR3 is 15 residues long. The only DNA kept is the CDR3, 45 bases in frame from the first base. V and J are trimmed by 1 base and 4 bases, and the gene matches miss 5 bases of the junction.